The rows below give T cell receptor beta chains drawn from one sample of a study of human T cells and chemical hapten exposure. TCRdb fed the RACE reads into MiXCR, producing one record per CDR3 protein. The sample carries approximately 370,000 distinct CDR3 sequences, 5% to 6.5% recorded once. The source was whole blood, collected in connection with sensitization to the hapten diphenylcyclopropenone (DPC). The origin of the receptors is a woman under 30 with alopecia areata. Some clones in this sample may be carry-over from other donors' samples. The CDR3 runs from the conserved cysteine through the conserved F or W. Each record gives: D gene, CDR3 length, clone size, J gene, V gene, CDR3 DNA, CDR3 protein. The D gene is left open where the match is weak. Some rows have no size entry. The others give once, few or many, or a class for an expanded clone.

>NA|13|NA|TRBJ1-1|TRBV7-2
TGTGCCAGCAGCTTAGATCAGGGCACTGAAGCTTTCTTT
CASSLDQGTEAFF
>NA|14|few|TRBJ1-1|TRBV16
TGTGCCAGCAGCCAATCGGGGGCGGACACTGAAGCTTTCTTT
CASSQSGADTEAFF
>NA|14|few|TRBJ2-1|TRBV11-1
TGTGCCAGCAGCCTGGGACCAGTTTACAATGAGCAGTTCTTC
CASSLGPVYNEQFF
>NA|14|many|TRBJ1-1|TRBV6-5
TGTGCCAGCAGGCTGTCAGGGACTGACACTGAAGCTTTCTTT
CASRLSGTDTEAFF
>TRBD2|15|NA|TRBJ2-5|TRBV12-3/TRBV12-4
TGTGCCAGCAGTTTTAGCGGGGGATCCCAAGAGACCCAGTACTTC
CASSFSGGSQETQYF
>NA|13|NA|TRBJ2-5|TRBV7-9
TGTGCCAGCACCCAAGGACCCGGAGAGACCCAGTACTTC
CASTQGPGETQYF
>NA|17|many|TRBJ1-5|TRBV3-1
TGTGCCAGCAGCCAAGGGGGGGGCCCCAGGAACAATCAGCCCCAGCATTTT
CASSQGGGPRNNQPQHF
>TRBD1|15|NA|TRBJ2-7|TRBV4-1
TGCGCCAGCAGCCAAGTCTTAACAGGGGATCACGAGCAGTACTTC
CASSQVLTGDHEQYF
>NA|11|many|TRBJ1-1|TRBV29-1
TGCAGCGTTCTTACCGGGACGGAAGCTTTCTTT
CSVLTGTEAFF
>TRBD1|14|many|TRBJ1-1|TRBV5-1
TGCGCCAGCAGCCCCACAGGGGTAAACACTGAAGCTTTCTTT
CASSPTGVNTEAFF
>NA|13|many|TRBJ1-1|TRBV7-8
TGTGCCAGCAGCTTATCCCAGAGGGGTGAAGCTTTCTTT
CASSLSQRGEAFF
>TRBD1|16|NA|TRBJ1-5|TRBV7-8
TGTGCCAGCAGCTTAAACGCGGACAGGGAGGAACAGCCCCAGCATTTT
CASSLNADREEQPQHF
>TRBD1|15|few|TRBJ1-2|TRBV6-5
TGTGCCAGCATGCGGGACAGCTTCACTAACTATGGCTACACCTTC
CASMRDSFTNYGYTF
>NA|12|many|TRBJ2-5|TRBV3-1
TGTGCCAGCAGGATAGAATCAGAGACCCAGTACTTC
CASRIESETQYF
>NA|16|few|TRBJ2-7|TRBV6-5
TGTGCCAGCAGTTACTCCGAGTTCCCGGGTTCCTACGAGCAGTACTTC
CASSYSEFPGSYEQYF
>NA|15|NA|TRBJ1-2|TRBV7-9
TGTGCCAGCAGCTTAGCGTCAGATGGCCTCTATGGCTACACCTTC
CASSLASDGLYGYTF
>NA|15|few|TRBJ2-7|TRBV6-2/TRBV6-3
TGTGCCAGCAGTTACTCGATTCGTCAGACCTACGAGCAGTACTTC
CASSYSIRQTYEQYF
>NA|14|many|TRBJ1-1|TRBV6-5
TGTGCCAGCAGTTACGGGGCGGGGGTCACTGAAGCTTTCTTT
CASSYGAGVTEAFF
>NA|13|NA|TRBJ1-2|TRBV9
TGTGCCAGCAGCGTAGCTGGCGGGTTTGGCTACACCTTC
CASSVAGGFGYTF
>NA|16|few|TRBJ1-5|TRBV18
TGTGCCAGCTCCACGGCGTTAGGGGTTGGCAATCAGCCCCAGCATTTT
CASSTALGVGNQPQHF
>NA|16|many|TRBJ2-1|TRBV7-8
TGTGCCAGCAGCTTTCCAGGGTATTGGCCCTACAATGAGCAGTTCTTC
CASSFPGYWPYNEQFF
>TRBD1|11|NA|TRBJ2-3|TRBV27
TGTGCCAGCAGTCACGGACAGGGGAATTATTTT
CASSHGQGNYF
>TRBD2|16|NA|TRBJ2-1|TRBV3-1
TGTGCCACGGCCGGACTAGCGGGGAGCTCCTACAATGAGCAGTTCTTC
CATAGLAGSSYNEQFF
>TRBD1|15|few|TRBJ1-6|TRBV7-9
TGTGCCAGCACCCAAGGGGACAGGGTTAATTCACCCCTCCACTTT
CASTQGDRVNSPLHF
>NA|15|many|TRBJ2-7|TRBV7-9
TGTGCCAGCAGCTTAGTTCGGGGCACTTCCTACGAGCAGTACTTC
CASSLVRGTSYEQYF
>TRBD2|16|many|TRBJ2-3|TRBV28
TGTGCCAGCAGTTCGCCGGGCGGGGGGAGCACAGATACGCAGTATTTT
CASSSPGGGSTDTQYF
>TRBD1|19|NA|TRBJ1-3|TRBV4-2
TGTGCCAGCAGCCAAGTCGGGACAGGGTACGATGACTCTGGAAACACCATATATTTT
CASSQVGTGYDDSGNTIYF
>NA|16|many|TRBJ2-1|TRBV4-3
TGCGCCAGCAGCCAAGATTGGCCAGGTCCCTACAATGAGCAGTTCTTC
CASSQDWPGPYNEQFF
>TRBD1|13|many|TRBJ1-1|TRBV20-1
TGCAGTGCCCTACAGGGGTCTGGCACTGAAGCTTTCTTT
CSALQGSGTEAFF
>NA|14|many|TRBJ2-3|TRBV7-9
TGTGCCAGCAGCTTACGGTCGGAGGCAGATACGCAGTATTTT
CASSLRSEADTQYF
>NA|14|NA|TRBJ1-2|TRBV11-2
TGTGCCAGCAGCCAATCGTTCGGGGTCTATGGCTACACCTTC
CASSQSFGVYGYTF
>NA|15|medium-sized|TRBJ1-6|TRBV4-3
TGCGCCAGCAGCCAGACAGGTGATTATAATTCACCCCTCCACTTT
CASSQTGDYNSPLHF
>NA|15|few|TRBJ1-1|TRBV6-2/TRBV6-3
TGTGCCAGCAGTTACAGGGACCGGCCGAACACTGAAGCTTTCTTT
CASSYRDRPNTEAFF
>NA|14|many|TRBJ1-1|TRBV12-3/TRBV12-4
TGTGCCAGCAGTTTAGGGCTTGTAGCGGCTGAAGCTTTCTTT
CASSLGLVAAEAFF
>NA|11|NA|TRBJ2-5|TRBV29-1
TGCAGCGTTGAAAACATGGAGACCCAGTACTTC
CSVENMETQYF
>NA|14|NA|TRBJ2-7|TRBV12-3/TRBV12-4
TGTGCCAGCAGTCCGGGACATTCCTCCTACGAGCAGTACTTC
CASSPGHSSYEQYF